The present TCR beta chain was sequenced within a study of type 1 regulatory T cells. At the level of the study: T-allo10 is an in vitro-generated, Tr1-enriched CD4 T cell product specific for alloantigen.

Comment on this clonotype: Its antigen is unknown.

The CDR3 sequence is 17 residues long. Trimming at V came to 8 bases and at J to 3 bases, leaving 15 bases not matched to a gene. The germline V gene has CDR1 SNHLY and CDR2 FYNNEI. TCRdb re-analysed the reads in MiXCR, keeping a single row per CDR3 protein. The data show about 62,000 distinct CDR3 sequences, 62% seen once. The source material was cultured non-Tr1 T cells, either the whole culture or a sorted T cell fraction (not recorded which). The source is a human donor in good health. The chain carries TRBV2 and TRBJ2-3, with TRBD2 matching 9 bases. CDR3 protein: CASLEGRGRALTDTQYF. The CDR3 DNA follows: TGTGCCAGCCTCGAGGGTCGCGGGAGGGCCTTAACAGATACGCAGTATTTT. The variable domain in full, with the rest retrieved from reference TRBV2 and TRBJ2-3, is EPEVTQTPSHQVTQMGQEVILRCVPISNHLYFYWYRQILGQKVEFLVSFYNNEISEKSEIFDDQFSVERPDGSNFTLKIRSTKLEDSAMYFCASLEGRGRALTDTQYFGPGTRLTVL.